This is a list of T cell receptor beta chains from one sample in a study of cytomegalovirus exposure and HLA in healthy donors. Assay used: immunoSEQ multiplex PCR; TCRdb lists only in-frame clones, some missing. The data show 150,000 to 200,000 clones, approximately 84% seen once. Sequenced sample: PBMCs. The source is a girl under three years old in good health and CMV-seronegative. CDR3s include the opening cysteine and the closing phenylalanine or tryptophan. The order of the fields is D gene, clone size, V gene, J gene, CDR3 DNA, CDR3 protein. The D gene is left open where the match is weak. Clone size appears in some rows only: once, few, many, or a class for an expanded clone.

>-|-|TRBV13|TRBJ2-7
TGTGCCAGCAGCTTATGGGGGCTTGACTACGAGCAGTACTTC
CASSLWGLDYEQYF
>-|-|TRBV7-3|TRBJ2-1
TGTGCCAGCAGCTTAACATCATACAATGAGCAGTTCTTC
CASSLTSYNEQFF
>TRBD2|few|TRBV10-1|TRBJ2-7
TGCGCCAGCAGTGATAGCGGGGGCCTCTACGAGCAGTACTTC
CASSDSGGLYEQYF
>-|-|TRBV18|TRBJ2-3
TGTGCCAGCTCACCGTGGACTACCGATTTCACAGATACGCAGTATTTT
CASSPWTTDFTDTQYF
>TRBD2|-|TRBV25-1|TRBJ2-7
TGTGCCAGCAGCCGAATCTCAGCGGGGGACGAGCAGTACTTC
CASSRISAGDEQYF
>TRBD1|-|TRBV2|TRBJ2-7
TGTGCCAGCAGTGATCCGGACAGGAGGACCTACGAGCAGTACTTC
CASSDPDRRTYEQYF
>-|-|TRBV19|TRBJ2-1
TGTGCCAGTAGTACTCTAGCGTCTGAGCAGTTCTTC
CASSTLASEQFF
>-|-|TRBV30|TRBJ1-2
TGTGCCTGGACCCGCTCCGACCGGGGATATGGCTACACCTTC
CAWTRSDRGYGYTF
>-|few|TRBV29-1|TRBJ2-2
TGCAGCTTTAATCTCGTGGGGAGTCATGGCGGGGAGCTGTTTTTT
CSFNLVGSHGGELFF
>TRBD1|-|TRBV19|TRBJ1-5
TGTGCCAGTAGTAAAAACAGGGGCGCCAATCAGCCCCAGCATTTT
CASSKNRGANQPQHF
>-|-|TRBV19|TRBJ2-5
TGTGCCAGTAGGGGTGTCGGGTTCTCCCAAGAGACCCAGTACTTC
CASRGVGFSQETQYF
>TRBD2|-|TRBV7-2|TRBJ2-2
TGTGCCACCCGGACTAGCGGATACACCGGGGAGCTGTTTTTT
CATRTSGYTGELFF
>-|-|TRBV7-3|TRBJ1-5
TGTGCCAGCAGCTCACCGAGGGTGGCCAATCAGCCCCAGCATTTT
CASSSPRVANQPQHF
>TRBD2|-|TRBV4-2|TRBJ2-7
TGTGCCAGCAGCCAAGATCTCGGGCGGGAGCTTGTCATTATTACCTACGAGCAGTACTTC
CASSQDLGRELVIITYEQYF
>TRBD1|-|TRBV5-6|TRBJ2-7
TGTGCCAGCAGCTTGTCTCCCACCGGGACAGGGGATTTACCCCAAATCTTC
CASSLSPTGTGDLPQIF
>-|-|TRBV7-6|TRBJ1-3
TGTGCCAGCAGCTTAGAAAGCGGAGGAAACACCATATATTTT
CASSLESGGNTIYF
>-|few|TRBV4-1|TRBJ1-1
TGCGCCAGCAGCCAAGAACAGAACACTGAAGCTTTCTTT
CASSQEQNTEAFF
>-|-|TRBV29-1|TRBJ1-2
TGCAGCGTTGAAGATCCCGGGGGCTATGGCTACACCTTC
CSVEDPGGYGYTF
>-|once|TRBV7-8|TRBJ2-3
TGTGCCAGCAGCTTGAAGTGGGGGCTTGCAGATACGCAGTATTTT
CASSLKWGLADTQYF
>-|-|TRBV9|TRBJ1-2
TGTGCCAGCGGCGACAGCCTCTATGGCTACACCTTC
CASGDSLYGYTF
>TRBD1|-|TRBV27|TRBJ2-2
TGTGCCAGCAGTTCGGGACAGCTCTCCACCGGGGAGCTGTTTTTT
CASSSGQLSTGELFF
>-|-|TRBV9|TRBJ1-3
TGTGCCAGCAGCGTAGGAGCCACCGCAAACACCATATATTTT
CASSVGATANTIYF
>TRBD1|-|TRBV7-9|TRBJ1-2
TGTGCCAGCAGCACAGGGGTTAACTATGGCTACACCTTC
CASSTGVNYGYTF
>-|-|TRBV30|TRBJ2-3
TGTGCCTGGCTGAACCGGGGACACTTCACAGATACGCAGTATTTT
CAWLNRGHFTDTQYF